These T cell receptor beta chains were read from a single sample in a study of shared clonotypes between healthy human individuals. Assay: immunoSEQ multiplex PCR; the TCRdb copy retains only in-frame clones and omits some. The table lists hundreds of thousands of clones, around 77% of them singletons. Source material: PBMCs. The receptors derive from a middle-aged woman in good health. Some clones in this sample may be carry-over from other donors' samples. CDR3s include the opening cysteine and the closing phenylalanine or tryptophan. D genes are given only for firm matches. Some rows mark clone size as missing; the rest say once, few, many or name a class of expanded clone.

-	TRBV11-3	many	TRBJ2-3	CASSLGQGPDTQYF	TGTGCCAGCAGCTTGGGGCAGGGCCCAGATACGCAGTATTTT
TRBD2	TRBV15	-	TRBJ2-5	CATSTGLAGQETQYF	TGTGCCACCAGCACGGGACTAGCGGGGCAAGAGACCCAATACTTC
-	TRBV6-1	once	TRBJ1-4	CASSQGGPPEKLFF	TGTGCCAGCAGCCAAGGTGGACCGCCCGAAAAACTGTTTTTT
TRBD1	TRBV9	-	TRBJ2-6	CASSTRQGGGSGANVLTF	TGTGCCAGCAGCACCCGACAGGGTGGGGGATCTGGGGCCAACGTCCTGACTTTC
-	TRBV6-1	-	TRBJ2-7	CASSELGSLYEQYF	TGTGCCAGCAGTGAACTCGGGAGCCTTTACGAGCAGTACTTC
TRBD1	TRBV28	-	TRBJ1-2	CASSSNRGPYVGYTF	TGTGCCAGCAGTTCCAACAGGGGACCCTATGTGGGCTACACCTTC
-	TRBV27	-	TRBJ1-5	CASSSSGQPQHF	-
-	TRBV10-3	-	TRBJ1-3	CASGPPGNTIYF	TGTGCCAGCGGGCCCCCTGGAAACACCATATATTTT
-	TRBV18	-	TRBJ2-5	CASSAGYQETQYF	TGTGCCAGCTCAGCGGGCTACCAAGAGACCCAGTACTTC
-	TRBV11-3	-	TRBJ2-1	CASSRSGLSYNEQFF	TGTGCCAGCAGTCGGAGCGGCCTCTCCTACAATGAGCAGTTCTTC
-	TRBV6-1	-	TRBJ2-1	CASSEGEGSYNEQFF	TGTGCCAGCAGTGAAGGTGAGGGCTCCTACAATGAGCAGTTCTTC
-	TRBV7-2	once	TRBJ2-3	CASSLVGSSTDTQYF	TGTGCCAGCAGCTTAGTCGGCTCGAGCACAGATACGCAGTATTTT
-	TRBV7-3	-	TRBJ2-4	CASSLDRENIQYF	TGTGCCAGCAGTTTGGACCGGGAAAACATTCAGTACTTC
TRBD2	TRBV7-8	-	TRBJ2-7	CASSLLTSGSYEQYF	TGTGCCAGCAGCTTATTAACTAGCGGGAGCTACGAGCAGTACTTC
-	TRBV27	-	TRBJ2-7	CASRGDSYEQYF	TGTGCCAGCAGGGGGGACTCCTACGAGCAGTACTTC
-	TRBV5-5	-	TRBJ2-3	CASSFTGQSTDTQYF	TGTGCCAGCAGCTTCACGGGACAAAGCACAGATACGCAGTATTTT
-	TRBV30	few	TRBJ1-1	CAWGSEWAFF	TGTGCCTGGGGTTCCGAGTGGGCTTTCTTT
-	TRBV6-1	-	TRBJ1-1	CASSEVGQFTEAFF	TGTGCCAGCAGTGAAGTGGGACAATTCACTGAAGCTTTCTTT
-	TRBV5-1	-	TRBJ2-4	CASSLALGDIQYF	TGCGCCAGCAGCTTGGCCCTAGGGGACATTCAGTACTTC
-	TRBV6-1	-	TRBJ2-3	CASSEAVRELADTQYF	TGTGCCAGCAGTGAAGCGGTCCGGGAGTTGGCAGATACGCAGTATTTT
TRBD1	TRBV28	-	TRBJ1-2	CATQGPGEGAYGYTF	TGTGCTACCCAGGGCCCGGGGGAGGGGGCATATGGCTACACCTTC